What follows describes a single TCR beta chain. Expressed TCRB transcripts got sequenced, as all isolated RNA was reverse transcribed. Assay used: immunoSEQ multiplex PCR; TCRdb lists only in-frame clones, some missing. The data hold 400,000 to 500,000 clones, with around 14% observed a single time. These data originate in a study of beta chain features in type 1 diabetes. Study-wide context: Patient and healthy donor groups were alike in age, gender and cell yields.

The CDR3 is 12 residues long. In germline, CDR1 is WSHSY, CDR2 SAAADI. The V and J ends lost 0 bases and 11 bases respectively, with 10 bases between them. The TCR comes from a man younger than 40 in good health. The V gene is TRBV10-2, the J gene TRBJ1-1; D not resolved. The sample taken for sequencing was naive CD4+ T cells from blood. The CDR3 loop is CASSESLNRAFF. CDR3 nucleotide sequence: TGCGCCAGCAGTGAGTCGCTTAATCGGGCTTTCTTT.